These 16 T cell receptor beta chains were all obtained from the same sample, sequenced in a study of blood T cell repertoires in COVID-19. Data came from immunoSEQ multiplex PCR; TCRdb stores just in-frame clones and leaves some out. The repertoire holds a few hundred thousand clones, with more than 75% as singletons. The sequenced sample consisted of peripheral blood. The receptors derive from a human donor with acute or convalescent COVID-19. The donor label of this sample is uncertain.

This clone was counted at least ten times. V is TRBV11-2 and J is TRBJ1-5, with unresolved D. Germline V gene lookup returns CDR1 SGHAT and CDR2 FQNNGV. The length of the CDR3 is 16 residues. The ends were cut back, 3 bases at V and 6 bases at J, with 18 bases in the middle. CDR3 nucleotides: TGTGCCAGCAGCTTGTGGACCGGGCTAGGAGGTCAGCCCCAGCATTTT. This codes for CASSLWTGLGGQPQHF.

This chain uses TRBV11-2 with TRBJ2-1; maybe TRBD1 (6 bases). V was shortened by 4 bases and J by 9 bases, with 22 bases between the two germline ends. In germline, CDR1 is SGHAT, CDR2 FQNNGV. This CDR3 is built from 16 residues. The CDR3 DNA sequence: TGTGCCAGCAGCTATAGAAGGGGGACGGTGGAAATTGAGCAGTTCTTC. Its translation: CASSYRRGTVEIEQFF.

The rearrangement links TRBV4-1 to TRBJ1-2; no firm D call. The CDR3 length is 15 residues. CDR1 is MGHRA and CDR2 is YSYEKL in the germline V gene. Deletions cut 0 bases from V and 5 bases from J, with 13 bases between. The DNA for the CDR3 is TGCGCCAGCAGCCAAGATGAGGGAATGACTTATGGCTACACCTTC. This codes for CASSQDEGMTYGYTF.

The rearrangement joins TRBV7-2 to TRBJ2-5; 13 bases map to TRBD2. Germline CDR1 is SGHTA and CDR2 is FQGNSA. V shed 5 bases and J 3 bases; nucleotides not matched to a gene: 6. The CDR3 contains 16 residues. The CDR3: CASSRRLAGGKETQYF. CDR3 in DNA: TGTGCCAGCAGCCGCCGACTAGCGGGAGGAAAAGAGACCCAGTACTTC.

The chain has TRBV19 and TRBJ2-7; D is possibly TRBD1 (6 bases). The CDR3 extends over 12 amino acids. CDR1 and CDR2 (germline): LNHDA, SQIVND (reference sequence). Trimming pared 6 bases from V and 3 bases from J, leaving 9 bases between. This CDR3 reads CASRGTHYEQYF. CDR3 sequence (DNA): TGTGCCAGTAGGGGGACACACTACGAGCAGTACTTC.

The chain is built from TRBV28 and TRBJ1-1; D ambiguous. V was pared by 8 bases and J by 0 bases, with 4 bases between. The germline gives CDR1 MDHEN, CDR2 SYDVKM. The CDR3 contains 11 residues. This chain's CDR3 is CASGVNTEAFF. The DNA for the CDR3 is TGTGCCAGCGGAGTGAACACTGAAGCTTTCTTT. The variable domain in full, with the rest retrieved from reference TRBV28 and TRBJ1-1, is DVKVTQSSRYLVKRTGEKVFLECVQDMDHENMFWYRQDPGLGLRLIYFSYDVKMKEKGDIPEGYSVSREKKERFSLILESASTNQTSMYLCASGVNTEAFFGQGTRLTVV.

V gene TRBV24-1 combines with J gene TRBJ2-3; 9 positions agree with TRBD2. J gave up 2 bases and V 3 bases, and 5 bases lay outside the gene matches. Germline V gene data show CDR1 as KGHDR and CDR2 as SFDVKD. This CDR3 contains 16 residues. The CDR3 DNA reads TGTGCCACCAGTGATGTTCTAGCGGGGCACACAGATACGCAGTATTTT. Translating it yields CATSDVLAGHTDTQYF.

The CDR3 reads CASSPSGGSGRGYTF. The DNA for the CDR3 is TGTGCCAGCAGCCCGAGTGGCGGTAGCGGGAGAGGCTACACCTTC. The chain has TRBV3-1 (or the pseudogene TRBV3-2) and TRBJ1-2, with no clear D. The germline CDR1 and CDR2 sequences are LGHDT and YNNKEL (reference sequence). V gave up 4 bases and J gave up 8 bases, with 20 bases separating them. This CDR3 is built from 15 residues.

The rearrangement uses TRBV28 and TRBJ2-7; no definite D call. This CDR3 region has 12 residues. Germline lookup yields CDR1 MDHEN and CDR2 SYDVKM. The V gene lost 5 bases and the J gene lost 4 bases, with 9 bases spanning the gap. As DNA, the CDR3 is TGTGCCAGCAGTCCATTTCGGTACGAGCAGTACTTC. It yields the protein CASSPFRYEQYF.

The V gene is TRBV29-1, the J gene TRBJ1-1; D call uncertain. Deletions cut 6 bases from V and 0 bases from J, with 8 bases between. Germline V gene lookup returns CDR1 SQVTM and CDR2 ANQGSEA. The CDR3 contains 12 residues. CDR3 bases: TGCAGCGTGCATACAGTGAACACTGAAGCTTTCTTT. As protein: CSVHTVNTEAFF.

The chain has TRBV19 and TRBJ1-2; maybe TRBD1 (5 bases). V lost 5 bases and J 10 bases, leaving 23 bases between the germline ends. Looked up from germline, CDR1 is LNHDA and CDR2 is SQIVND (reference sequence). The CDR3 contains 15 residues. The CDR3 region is CASSPSGQPIMDYTF. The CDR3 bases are TGTGCCAGTAGTCCGTCCGGACAACCTATAATGGACTACACCTTC.

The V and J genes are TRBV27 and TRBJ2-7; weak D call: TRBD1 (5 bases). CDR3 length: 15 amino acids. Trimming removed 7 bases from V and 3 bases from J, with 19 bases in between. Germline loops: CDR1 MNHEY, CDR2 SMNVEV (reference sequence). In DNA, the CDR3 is TGTGCCAGCAACCCCTGGGGCAGGGATAACTACGAGCAGTACTTC. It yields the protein CASNPWGRDNYEQYF.

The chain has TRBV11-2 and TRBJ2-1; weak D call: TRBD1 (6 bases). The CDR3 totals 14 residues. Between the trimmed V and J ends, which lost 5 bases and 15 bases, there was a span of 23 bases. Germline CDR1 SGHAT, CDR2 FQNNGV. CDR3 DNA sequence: TGTGCCAGCAGCCCTGCCGACAGGACAGTAGTCCCGTTCTTC. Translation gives CASSPADRTVVPFF.

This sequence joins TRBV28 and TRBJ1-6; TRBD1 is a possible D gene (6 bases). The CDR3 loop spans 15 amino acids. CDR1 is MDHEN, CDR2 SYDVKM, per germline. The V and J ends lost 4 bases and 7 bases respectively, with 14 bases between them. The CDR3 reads CASSSLRGSNSPLHF. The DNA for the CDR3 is TGTGCCAGCAGTTCCCTCAGGGGATCGAATTCACCCCTCCACTTT.

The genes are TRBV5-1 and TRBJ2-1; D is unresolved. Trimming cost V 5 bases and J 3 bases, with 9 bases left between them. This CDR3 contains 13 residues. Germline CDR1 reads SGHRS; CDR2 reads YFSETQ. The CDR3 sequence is CASRQEIYNEQFF. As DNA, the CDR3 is TGCGCCAGCAGGCAGGAAATCTACAATGAGCAGTTCTTC. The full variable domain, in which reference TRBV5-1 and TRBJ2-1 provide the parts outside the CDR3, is KAGVTQTPRYLIKTRGQQVTLSCSPISGHRSVSWYQQTPGQGLQFLFEYFSETQRNKGNFPGRFSGRQFSNSRSEMNVSTLELGDSALYLCASRQEIYNEQFFGPGTRLTVL.

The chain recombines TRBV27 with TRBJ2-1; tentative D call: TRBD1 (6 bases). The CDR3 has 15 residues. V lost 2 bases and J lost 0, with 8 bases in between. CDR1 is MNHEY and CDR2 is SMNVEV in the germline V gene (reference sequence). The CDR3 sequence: CASSLIRGSYNEQFF. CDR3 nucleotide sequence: TGTGCCAGCAGTTTAATCAGGGGCTCCTACAATGAGCAGTTCTTC.